This T cell receptor (beta chain) was captured in a study of T cells after posttransplantation cyclophosphamide. V lost 4 bases and J lost 1; bases outside the gene matches: 1. The germline V gene encodes CDR1 ENHRY and CDR2 SYGVKD. The CDR3 has 14 amino acids. The data were produced by immunoSEQ multiplex PCR, yet TCRdb's version contains in-frame clones alone and is incomplete. The sample lists roughly 9,100 clones; 89% were seen once. This clone has a single count. V gene TRBV10-3 combines with J gene TRBJ1-5; TRBD1 aligns across 7 bases. The specimen sequenced was memory CD4+ T cells sorted from PBMCs. The receptor's source is a woman aged 60-75 years in good health, CMV-negative, and a related stem cell transplant donor. The CDR3 loop reads CAISGGQSNQPQHF. CDR3 sequence (DNA): TGTGCCATCAGTGGGGGACAGAGCAATCAGCCCCAGCATTTT.